The clone carrying this TCR beta chain has a count of ten or more. Each CDR3 protein gets one entry after TCRdb re-called the 5' RACE reads with MiXCR. The sample lists 25,000 to 35,000 distinct CDR3 sequences, about 4.5% occurring once. This entry comes from a study of early T cells in non-severe SARS-CoV-2 infection. Study as a whole: It was bulk RNA from unsorted whole blood that was sequenced, and the chains were unpaired.

The CDR3 has 14 amino acids. Germline V gene sequence: CDR1 SEHNR, CDR2 FQNEAQ (reference sequence). J gave up 2 bases and V 8 bases, and 3 bases lay outside the gene matches. The chain combines TRBV7-9 with TRBJ2-7; 13 positions agree with TRBD2. The starting material was whole blood, obtained at baseline. The clonotype originates from an adult who was a healthcare worker with PCR-confirmed SARS-CoV-2 infection or an uninfected control (not recorded which). DNA for the CDR3: TGTGCCAGCGGAACTAGCGGGAGGGCCTACGAGCAGTACTTC. This codes for CASGTSGRAYEQYF.